The source of this T cell receptor beta chain is a study of blood T cell repertoires in COVID-19. Sequencing used immunoSEQ multiplex PCR; TCRdb keeps in-frame clones, though not all of them. The data contain roughly 300,000 clones, about four fifths of them singletons. In regard to this clone: The identical CDR3 is also encoded by other nucleotide sequences in the sample.

The V and J ends lost 9 bases and 1 base respectively, with 11 bases between them. Germline V gene data show CDR1 as LNHDA and CDR2 as SQIVND (reference sequence). The CDR3 spans 13 residues. The sequencing sample was made of peripheral blood. This receptor was obtained from a woman aged 45 to 65 who had recovered from COVID-19. The J gene is TRBJ2-3, the V gene TRBV19; tentative D call: TRBD1 (5 bases). The CDR3 is CASRDRGTDTQYF. The CDR3 DNA sequence: TGTGCCAGCAGGGATCGTGGCACAGATACGCAGTATTTT.